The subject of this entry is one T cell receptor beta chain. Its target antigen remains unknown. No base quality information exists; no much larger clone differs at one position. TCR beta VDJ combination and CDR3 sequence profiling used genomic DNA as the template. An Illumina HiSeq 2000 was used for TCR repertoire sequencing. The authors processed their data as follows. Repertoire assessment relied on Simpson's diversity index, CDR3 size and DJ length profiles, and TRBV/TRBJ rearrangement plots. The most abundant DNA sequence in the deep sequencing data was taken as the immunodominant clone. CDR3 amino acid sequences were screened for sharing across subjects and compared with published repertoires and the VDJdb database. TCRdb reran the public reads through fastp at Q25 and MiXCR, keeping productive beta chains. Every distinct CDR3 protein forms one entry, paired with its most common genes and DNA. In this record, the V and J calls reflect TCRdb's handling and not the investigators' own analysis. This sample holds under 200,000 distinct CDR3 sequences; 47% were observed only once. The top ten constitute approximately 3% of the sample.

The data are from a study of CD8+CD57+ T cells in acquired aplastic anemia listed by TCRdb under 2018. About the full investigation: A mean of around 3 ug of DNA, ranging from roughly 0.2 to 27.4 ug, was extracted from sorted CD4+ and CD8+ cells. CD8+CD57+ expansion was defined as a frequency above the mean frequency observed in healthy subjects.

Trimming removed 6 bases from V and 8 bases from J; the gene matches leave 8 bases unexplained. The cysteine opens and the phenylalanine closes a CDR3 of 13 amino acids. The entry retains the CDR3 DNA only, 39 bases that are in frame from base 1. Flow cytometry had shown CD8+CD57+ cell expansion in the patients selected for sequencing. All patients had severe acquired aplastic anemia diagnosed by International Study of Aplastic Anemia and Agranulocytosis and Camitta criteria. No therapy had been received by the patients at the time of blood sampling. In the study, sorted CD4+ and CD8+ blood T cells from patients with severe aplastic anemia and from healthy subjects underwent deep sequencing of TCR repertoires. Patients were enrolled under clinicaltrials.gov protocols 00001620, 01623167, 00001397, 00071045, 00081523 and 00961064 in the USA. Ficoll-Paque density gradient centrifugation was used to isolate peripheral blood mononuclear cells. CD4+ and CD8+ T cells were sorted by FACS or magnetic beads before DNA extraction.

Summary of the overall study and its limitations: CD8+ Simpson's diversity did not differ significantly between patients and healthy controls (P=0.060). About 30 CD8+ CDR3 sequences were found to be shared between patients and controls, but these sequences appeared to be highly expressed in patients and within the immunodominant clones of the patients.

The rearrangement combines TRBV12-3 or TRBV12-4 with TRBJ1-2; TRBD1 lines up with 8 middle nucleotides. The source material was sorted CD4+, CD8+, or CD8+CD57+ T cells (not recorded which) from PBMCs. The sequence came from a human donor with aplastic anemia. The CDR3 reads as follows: CASSPRTGKGYTF. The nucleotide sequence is TGTGCCAGCAGCCCCAGGACAGGGAAGGGCTACACCTTC.